This TCR beta chain was sequenced during a study of blood T cell repertoires in COVID-19. The Seattle patients joined while their infection was active and were tracked longitudinally afterward. Clones were read by immunoSEQ multiplex PCR, and TCRdb kept only the in-frame ones, dropping some. In the table there are 150,000 or so clones, around 92% of which are singletons. Germline V lookup: CDR1 DFQATT, CDR2 SNEGSKA (reference sequence). There are 10 residues in the CDR3. V gave up 8 bases and J gave up 4 bases, with 5 bases separating them. This TCR was recovered from a young man with COVID-19, enrolled during active disease. The rearrangement uses TRBV20-1 and TRBJ1-4; D is unresolved. Input material: peripheral blood. The CDR3 sequence is CSTYNEKLFF. CDR3 in DNA: TGCAGTACCTATAATGAAAAACTGTTTTTT.